A single sample gave rise to the 14 T cell receptor beta chains below, sequenced in a study of metastatic and nonmetastatic thyroid tumors. MiXCR reprocessed the PCR reads for TCRdb. The top ten clones hold approximately 9.8% of a sample with about 43,000 clones, 3% to 3.5% of them seen once. Each patient came to thyroid surgery without any prior treatment (of any kind). The sequenced sample was blood. The receptor source for this set is a female donor with papillary thyroid cancer or a benign thyroid nodule (not recorded which). Some clones in this sample may be carry-over from other donors' samples.

This clone was counted at least ten times. CDR3 coding DNA: TGTGCCAGCAGCCCCGGGACACTCTCCTACAATGAGCAGTTCTTC. Its protein is CASSPGTLSYNEQFF. This sequence joins TRBV11-3 and TRBJ2-1, with a possible D match to TRBD1 (6 bases). Trimming left V 5 bases short and J 0 bases short, with 11 bases between. Germline CDR1 SGHNT, CDR2 YENEEA. CDR3 length: 15 amino acids.

This clone was recorded a few times. The chain has TRBV27 and TRBJ1-2; D ambiguous. CDR3 length equals 14 residues. Germline V gives CDR1 MNHEY, CDR2 SMNVEV (reference sequence). The ends were cut back, 4 bases at V and 8 bases at J, with 17 bases in the middle. Here the CDR3 reads CASSWTDSLSGYTF. In nucleotides, the CDR3 is TGTGCCAGCAGTTGGACCGACTCTCTATCCGGCTACACCTTC.

In this sample, this clone turned up many times. This sequence joins TRBV7-9 and TRBJ1-3, with D unclear. The CDR3 is 16 amino acids. V dropped 5 bases and J dropped 1 base, with 15 bases sitting between them. Germline loops: CDR1 SEHNR, CDR2 FQNEAQ (reference sequence). The CDR3 reads CASSPSGRLSGNTIYF. In DNA form, the CDR3 reads TGTGCCAGCAGCCCCTCGGGCCGTCTTTCTGGAAACACCATATATTTT.

The chain couples TRBV6-1 to TRBJ1-6; no reliable D call. Germline V gene data show CDR1 as MNHNS and CDR2 as SASEGT. The V end was cut by 3 bases, the J end by 8 bases, with 11 bases between. The CDR3 totals 14 residues. CDR3 region: CASSDGEGYSPLHF. The CDR3 bases are TGTGCCAGCAGTGATGGGGAGGGATATTCACCCCTCCACTTT.

This clone was counted between two and nine times. The chain is built from TRBV27 and TRBJ2-2, with TRBD1 matching over 8 bases. CDR1 is MNHEY and CDR2 is SMNVEV in the germline V gene (reference sequence). CDR3 length equals 15 residues. The V and J ends lost 7 bases and 11 bases, in that order; junction bases with no gene match: 15. CDR3 amino acids: CASNFRTGINGELFF. The CDR3 DNA reads as TGTGCCAGCAATTTTAGGACAGGGATAAACGGAGAGCTGTTTTTT.

This clone was picked up a small number of times. The rearrangement joins TRBV6-1 to TRBJ2-5; a possible D gene is TRBD1 (5 bases). The germline V and J ends were trimmed by 7 bases and 8 bases, with 23 bases remaining between them. Germline loops: CDR1 MNHNS, CDR2 SASEGT. This CDR3 region has 15 residues. CDR3 amino acids: CASTQNRNSPETQYF. CDR3 nucleotides: TGTGCCAGCACTCAGAACAGGAACTCTCCAGAAACCCAGTACTTC.

This clone was counted many times. The chain employs TRBV18 and TRBJ1-6; D uncertain. V was clipped by 5 bases and J by 5 bases, with 10 bases between them. The CDR3 length is 14 residues. The germline V gene has CDR1 KGHSH and CDR2 LQKENI. The CDR3 sequence is CASSSEANNSPLHF. The DNA of the CDR3 is TGTGCCAGCTCATCAGAGGCAAATAATTCACCCCTCCACTTT.

This clone was counted many times. Distinct nucleotide sequences in the sample also encode this CDR3. The chain has TRBV15 and TRBJ2-7; D perhaps matches TRBD2 (6 bases). Per germline, CDR1 LNHNV and CDR2 YYDKDF (reference sequence). This CDR3 contains 13 residues. Trimming removed 5 bases from V and 3 bases from J, with 11 bases in between. The CDR3 nucleotides read TGTGCCACCAGCGCTGGGGGAGGCTACGAGCAGTACTTC. It yields the protein CATSAGGGYEQYF. Together with reference TRBV15 and TRBJ2-7, the CDR3 gives the full variable domain: DAMVIQNPRYQVTQFGKPVTLSCSQTLNHNVMYWYQQKSSQAPKLLFHYYDKDFNNEADTPDNFQSRRPNTSFCFLDIRSPGLGDTAMYLCATSAGGGYEQYFGPGTRLTVT.

This clone was detected a few times. This chain links TRBV2 with TRBJ1-2; D might be TRBD1 (5 bases). Germline values: CDR1 SNHLY, CDR2 FYNNEI. V dropped 7 bases and J dropped 5 bases, with 14 bases sitting between them. The length of the CDR3 is 13 residues. The CDR3 spells CASKDRGGYGYTF. Written as DNA, the CDR3 is TGTGCCAGCAAAGACCGGGGGGGGTATGGCTACACCTTC.

This clone came up many times. The chain recombines TRBV6-1 with TRBJ2-6, with D unresolved. Trimming removed 5 bases from V and 0 bases from J, with 5 bases in between. Germline CDR1 reads MNHNS; CDR2 reads SASEGT. The CDR3 is 14 residues long. The CDR3 region has the DNA TGTGCCAGCAGTTACAGCTCTGGGGCCAACGTCCTGACTTTC. Translation: CASSYSSGANVLTF.

The sample holds a few counts of this clone. The chain employs TRBV12-3 or TRBV12-4 and TRBJ1-1; D is unresolved. The ends were cut back, 7 bases at V and 0 bases at J, with 15 bases in the middle. CDR3 size: 15 residues. The CDR3 here is CASTPSGGMNTEAFF. DNA of the CDR3: TGTGCCAGCACTCCGAGTGGAGGGATGAACACTGAAGCTTTCTTT.

The rearrangement uses TRBV12-3 or TRBV12-4 and TRBJ1-5; 10 nucleotides line up with TRBD1. Losses at the gene ends were 8 bases for V and 4 bases for J; bases not matched to a gene: 11. The CDR3 loop spans 16 amino acids. DNA for the CDR3: TGTGCCAGCTTTCGGGACAGGGGTTTGGAAAATCAGCCCCAGCATTTT. It codes for CASFRDRGLENQPQHF.

There are a few counts of this clone. Compared with germline, one end of the junction differs, possibly owing to a read error. The identical CDR3 is also encoded by other nucleotide sequences in the sample. This chain links TRBV6-1 with TRBJ2-2, with a weak D call TRBD2 (6 bases). The CDR3 length is 15 residues. Germline CDR1 reads MNHNS; CDR2 reads SASEGT. The CDR3 coding sequence is TGTGCCAGCAGTGGGGAGGCCTTGGGGACCGGGGAGCTGTTTTTC. Its protein product is CASSGEALGTGELFF.

In its sample, this clone was seen many times. The J gene is TRBJ2-1, the V gene TRBV11-2; 8 positions agree with TRBD2. The CDR3 runs 15 residues. The germline V gene has CDR1 SGHAT and CDR2 FQNNGV. After removal of 5 bases from V and 1 base from J, the junction contained 4 bases not matched to a gene. Here the CDR3 DNA reads TGTGCCAGCAGCCTTAGCGGGACATCCTACAATGAGCAGTTCTTC. It codes for CASSLSGTSYNEQFF.